The clone carrying this TCR beta chain was picked up one time. The antigen is not known. Germline CDR1 and CDR2: SGHTA and FQGNSA. The ends lost 5 bases at V and 7 bases at J; junction bases unmatched: 16. The CDR3 consists of 17 residues. These data come from a study of cytomegalovirus exposure and HLA in healthy donors. Broader study findings: Donor immune exposure was known only as CMV serostatus. Cytomegalovirus association was assigned to more than 150 TCR beta chains. An Asian-associated ancestry cluster reportedly showed fewer N-insertions than the approximately 650-donor mean in a later analysis. Later analysis demonstrated an association between a missense DCLRE1C variant and TCR beta V- and J-gene trimming.

It was with 60 Vbeta and 13 Jbeta primers that the PCR ran. The data were produced by immunoSEQ multiplex PCR, yet TCRdb's version contains in-frame clones alone and is incomplete. The sample holds 180,000 or so clones, about 75% seen once. Input material: PBMCs. J is TRBJ2-3 and V is TRBV7-2; 9 bases align to TRBD1. This receptor was taken from a woman in her thirties or forties in good health and CMV-seropositive. In nucleotides, the CDR3 is TGTGCCAGCAGCAAGGACAGGGGCTTCGAGCGGCCGAATACGCAGTATTTT. Its protein is CASSKDRGFERPNTQYF.